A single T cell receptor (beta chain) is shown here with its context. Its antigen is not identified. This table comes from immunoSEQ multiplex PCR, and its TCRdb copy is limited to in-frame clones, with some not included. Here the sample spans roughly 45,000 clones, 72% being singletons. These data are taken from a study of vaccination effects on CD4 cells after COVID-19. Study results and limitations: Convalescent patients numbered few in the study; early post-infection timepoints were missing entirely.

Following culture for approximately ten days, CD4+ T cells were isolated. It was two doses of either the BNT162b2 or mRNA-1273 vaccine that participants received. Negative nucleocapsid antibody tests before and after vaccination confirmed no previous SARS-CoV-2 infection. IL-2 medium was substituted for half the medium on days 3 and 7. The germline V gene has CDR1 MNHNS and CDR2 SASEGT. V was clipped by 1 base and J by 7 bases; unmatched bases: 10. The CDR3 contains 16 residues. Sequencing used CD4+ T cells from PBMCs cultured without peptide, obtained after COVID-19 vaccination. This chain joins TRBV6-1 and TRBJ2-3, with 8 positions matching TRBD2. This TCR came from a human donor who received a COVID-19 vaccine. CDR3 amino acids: CASSEGGTRARNTQYF. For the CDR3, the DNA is TGTGCCAGCAGTGAAGGAGGGACTAGAGCACGCAATACGCAGTATTTT.